This T cell receptor (beta chain) comes out of a study of T-cell memory formation after mild COVID-19. Trimming took 0 bases from V and 6 from J, leaving 15 bases between them. Looked up from germline, CDR1 is SEHNR and CDR2 is FQNEAQ (reference sequence). This CDR3 is 16 amino acids long. One entry per CDR3 protein, called by TCRdb with MiXCR from the 5' RACE reads. The sample has a few hundred thousand distinct CDR3 sequences; about 22% are singletons. Study observations and caveats: Contracting clones, day 15 to 85, had balanced CD4/CD8, and later expanders favored CD4+.

As for this clonotype: Its antigen remains unknown.

The sequence derives from an adult woman who had mild COVID-19 (a few samples of this study predate the infection). Cell type and time point are not known. The chain couples TRBV7-9 to TRBJ2-1; no clear D gene. Sequences were obtained from PBMCs or a T cell subset sorted from them (not recorded which). The CDR3 here is CASSLAPGYRSNEQFF. The CDR3 DNA is TGTGCCAGCAGCTTAGCCCCGGGCTATAGGTCCAATGAGCAGTTCTTC.